This T cell receptor beta chain is from a study of blood T cell repertoires in COVID-19. Turning to the study itself: Acute-phase and convalescent COVID-19 samples originated in the United States, Italy and Spain. The cDNA or gDNA used as material had been derived from T cells, B-cell-depleted T cells, or PBMCs.

Source study methods: It was from reference gene primer amplification that nucleated cell counts were estimated. Assay: immunoSEQ multiplex PCR; the TCRdb copy retains only in-frame clones and omits some. V and J calls plus clone size are reproduced from that table; the DNA served to infer D and trimming. The sample yields approximately 200,000 clones, approximately 83% seen once. Sequencing was performed on peripheral blood. The TCR originated in a man aged 60 to 75 with acute or convalescent COVID-19.

CDR3 protein: CASKQSTDTQYF. DNA of the CDR3: TGTGCCAGCAAACAGAGCACAGATACGCAGTATTTT. V gene TRBV2 combines with J gene TRBJ2-3; D unclear. The germline V gene has CDR1 SNHLY and CDR2 FYNNEI. The V and J ends lost 7 bases and 0 bases respectively, with 5 bases between them. The CDR3 contains 12 residues.